The source of this T cell receptor beta chain is a study of OX40 agonist ivuxolimab in advanced cancers. The assay was immunoSEQ multiplex PCR, and TCRdb's table has in-frame clones only and misses some. The sample has tens of thousands of clones; more than 80% are singletons. Germline-derived CDR1 and CDR2 are LNHNV and YYDKDF (reference sequence). Germline trimming cut 5 bases from V and 3 bases from J; bases unmatched to any gene: 1. The CDR3 is 13 amino acids. The sequenced sample was CD4+ or CD8+ T cells sorted from blood, obtained in a trial of the OX40 agonist ivuxolimab. The chain joins TRBV15 to TRBJ2-1; 7 nucleotides match TRBD2. This clonotype was sampled from an adult with an advanced solid tumor such as melanoma, head and neck, liver or kidney cancer. CDR3 amino acids: CATSAGDYNEQFF. The CDR3 bases are TGTGCCACCAGCGCGGGGGACTACAATGAGCAGTTCTTC.